Listed below are T cell receptor beta chains from one sample, sequenced in a study of blood T cell repertoires in COVID-19. Some clones are missing from TCRdb's copy, which holds only in-frame ones; the method was immunoSEQ multiplex PCR. The sample has roughly 130,000 clones, roughly 84% seen once. Sequenced: peripheral blood. These receptor sequences come from a young woman who had recovered from COVID-19. The CDR3 runs from the conserved cysteine through the conserved F or W. D genes are given only for firm matches. The size field is filled for only some rows; it gives once, few, many or a size class.

TGTGCCAGCAGCTTAGCCGGGGCCTACGAGCAGTACTTC | CASSLAGAYEQYF | TRBV11-1 | NA | NA | TRBJ2-7
TGTGCCAGCAGCCCTCGGGGGTTAGGGAGCAATCAGCCCCAGCATTTT | CASSPRGLGSNQPQHF | TRBV7-2 | NA | NA | TRBJ1-5
TGTGCCAGCAGTTACGGACAGGGTCGAAGAACTGAAGCTTTCTTT | CASSYGQGRRTEAFF | TRBV27 | TRBD1 | NA | TRBJ1-1
TGTGCCAGCAGCTTCGCGGCGGGTCTTCAGCCCCAGCATTTT | CASSFAAGLQPQHF | TRBV11-2 | NA | NA | TRBJ1-5
TGTGCCAGCAGCTTGCGCGCTGAGACCCAGTACTTC | CASSLRAETQYF | TRBV5-4 | NA | NA | TRBJ2-5
TGTGCCAGCAGTACTACGACAGAGAACACAGATACGCAGTATTTT | CASSTTTENTDTQYF | TRBV6-5 | NA | NA | TRBJ2-3
TGTGCCAGCAGCTTATTGCAGGACAGGGCTGAAAAACTGTTTTTT | CASSLLQDRAEKLFF | TRBV5-6 | TRBD1 | few | TRBJ1-4
TGTGCCAGCAGTGGGGCCGCCATCTCCTACGAGCAGTACTTC | CASSGAAISYEQYF | TRBV25-1 | NA | NA | TRBJ2-7
TGTGCCAGTAGTCCCACTAGCGGGAGCTCCTACGAGCAGTACTTC | CASSPTSGSSYEQYF | TRBV19 | TRBD2 | NA | TRBJ2-7
TGTGCCACCAGCTACGGGACAGGGGAAGAAAAACTGTTTTTT | CATSYGTGEEKLFF | TRBV15 | TRBD1 | NA | TRBJ1-4
TGTGCCAGCAGCACCGGACTAGCGGGACGAGATACGCAGTATTTT | CASSTGLAGRDTQYF | TRBV5-4 | TRBD2 | NA | TRBJ2-3
TGCGCCAGCAGCTTGGCTTCAGAGGCTAGCGGGTTGCATGAGCAGTTCTTC | CASSLASEASGLHEQFF | TRBV5-1 | TRBD2 | NA | TRBJ2-1
TGTGCCAGCAGTTCGGCCTCGACAGGATTTAATTCACCTCTCCACTTT | CASSSASTGFNSPLHF | TRBV27 | NA | NA | TRBJ1-6
TGTGCCAGCAGTGAACCGAGCTCCTACGAGCAGTACTTC | CASSEPSSYEQYF | TRBV2 | NA | NA | TRBJ2-7
TGTGCCAGCAGACTAGGGACAGGAGGCACCGGGGAGCTGTTTTTT | CASRLGTGGTGELFF | TRBV27 | TRBD1 | NA | TRBJ2-2
TGTGCCAGAGACGTTCAGGGGGCTTATGCTAGAAACATTCAGTACTTC | CARDVQGAYARNIQYF | TRBV18 | TRBD1 | NA | TRBJ2-4
TGTGCCAGCAGGCAAGGGGGGGCTATGAACACTGAAGCTTTCTTT | CASRQGGAMNTEAFF | TRBV7-2 | NA | NA | TRBJ1-1
TGTGCCAGCAGCGTAGAGGGGGCGAGCACAGATACGCAGTATTTT | CASSVEGASTDTQYF | TRBV9 | TRBD1 | NA | TRBJ2-3
TGTGCCAGCAGCTTCCCGACAGGCCGTGGATCATACGAGCAGTACTTC | CASSFPTGRGSYEQYF | TRBV5-6 | NA | NA | TRBJ2-7
TGTGCCAGCAGCCAAGTCCGGACTAGCGGCACAGATACGCAGTATTTT | CASSQVRTSGTDTQYF | TRBV4-2 | TRBD2 | NA | TRBJ2-3
TGTGCCAGCAGCTTGGCCGGGGTCTCCTATAATTCACCCCTCCACTTT | CASSLAGVSYNSPLHF | TRBV5-6 | NA | few | TRBJ1-6
TGTGCCAGCAGTACCTCGGGACTCCATCTACTCTTC | CASSTSGLHLLF | TRBV6-5 | NA | NA | TRBJ2-1
TGTGCTAGTGGTTCAGGGGACAGGGGTTATGCCGGGGAGCTGTTTTTT | CASGSGDRGYAGELFF | TRBV12-5 | TRBD1 | NA | TRBJ2-2
TGTGCCAGCTCACCACAGAGGGAGAACACTGAAGCTTTCTTT | CASSPQRENTEAFF | TRBV18 | NA | NA | TRBJ1-1
TGTGCCAGCAGCTTAGGACTAGCGGGGGGGAGCACAGATACGCAGTATTTT | CASSLGLAGGSTDTQYF | TRBV7-9 | TRBD2 | NA | TRBJ2-3
TGTGCCAGCTCACCACCCGAGACAGGGTCCGGCTACACCTTC | CASSPPETGSGYTF | TRBV18 | TRBD1 | NA | TRBJ1-2
TGCGCCAGCAGTGTGGGGGACAGGGGTAACACCGGGGAGCTGTTTTTT | CASSVGDRGNTGELFF | TRBV5-1 | TRBD1 | NA | TRBJ2-2
TGTGCCAGCAGCTTTTCATTGCCAGGGGACAGGGACACTGAAGCTTTCTTT | CASSFSLPGDRDTEAFF | TRBV11-2 | TRBD1 | NA | TRBJ1-1
TGTGCCAGCTCCCCGGACAGGGCCATAATGGGGAAACTGTTTTTT | CASSPDRAIMGKLFF | TRBV2 | TRBD1 | NA | TRBJ1-4
TGTGCCAGCAGCTCGGGGGGCACTAATGAAAAACTGTTTTTT | CASSSGGTNEKLFF | TRBV5-6 | NA | NA | TRBJ1-4
TGCGCCAGCAGCTTGGAGGCGGGCGCCTACAATGAGCAGTTCTTC | CASSLEAGAYNEQFF | TRBV5-1 | NA | NA | TRBJ2-1
TGTGCCAGCAGTCAAGCTAGCACAGATACGCAGTATTTT | CASSQASTDTQYF | TRBV27 | NA | NA | TRBJ2-3
TGTGCCAGCAGCTTAGTCTGGCGGGGGGGCATCACAGATACGCAGTATTTT | CASSLVWRGGITDTQYF | TRBV11-2 | TRBD2 | NA | TRBJ2-3
TGTGCCAGCAGTAACCCCGGGACAACCACCACCGGGGAGCTGTTTTTT | CASSNPGTTTTGELFF | TRBV27 | NA | NA | TRBJ2-2
TGTGCCAGCAGCTTAGATCTGCAGAATGGCTACACCTTC | CASSLDLQNGYTF | TRBV11-2 | NA | NA | TRBJ1-2
TGTGCCAGTTTTTTAGGGGGGGACATTCAGTACTTC | CASFLGGDIQYF | TRBV11-2 | NA | NA | TRBJ2-4
TGTGCCAGCAGCCTTCGACAGGGGGATCAGCCCCAGCATTTT | CASSLRQGDQPQHF | TRBV7-8 | TRBD1 | NA | TRBJ1-5
TGTGCCAGCAGCAAAAAAGATGCTAGCGGGCGGGAAGAAGCCAAAAACATTCAGTACTTC | CASSKKDASGREEAKNIQYF | TRBV21-1 | NA | NA | TRBJ2-4
TGTGCCACCAGTCCAGGACACAATCAGCCCCAGCATTTT | CATSPGHNQPQHF | TRBV24-1 | NA | many | TRBJ1-5
TGCGCCAGCAGCTTGGTTGGGGACTTCAGCACAGATACGCAGTATTTT | CASSLVGDFSTDTQYF | TRBV5-1 | NA | NA | TRBJ2-3
TGCAGCGCCCCCCAGATCCCCGACAATGAGCAGTTCTTC | CSAPQIPDNEQFF | TRBV29-1 | NA | NA | TRBJ2-1
TGTGCCAGCAGCTTAGGACAGACCGGGGAGCTGTTTTTT | CASSLGQTGELFF | TRBV11-2 | NA | few | TRBJ2-2
TGTGCCAGCTCACCAGACAGGATTAGGGAGACCCAGTACTTC | CASSPDRIRETQYF | TRBV18 | NA | NA | TRBJ2-5
TGTGCCAGCAGCGTAGAGGGGCCTGGAAACACCATATATTTT | CASSVEGPGNTIYF | TRBV9 | NA | few | TRBJ1-3
TGTGCCAGCAGCTTGGGTGACAAGGATACGCAGTATTTT | CASSLGDKDTQYF | TRBV5-8 | NA | NA | TRBJ2-3
TGTGCCAGCAGCTTCGCGACTAGCGGGAGGGCGCAGTATTTT | CASSFATSGRAQYF | TRBV11-2 | TRBD2 | NA | TRBJ2-3
TGTGCCAGCAGAGCGACAGGGGGCGGCGAGCAGTACTTC | CASRATGGGEQYF | TRBV6-5 | TRBD1 | NA | TRBJ2-7
TGCAGCACAAGACTAGCGGGGGGGCCGGAAGCCACAGATACGCAGTATTTT | CSTRLAGGPEATDTQYF | TRBV29-1 | TRBD2 | NA | TRBJ2-3
TGTGCCAGCAGCCCGGGTCCTTCTTCAACCCTCCACTTT | CASSPGPSSTLHF | TRBV7-8 | NA | many | TRBJ1-6
TGTGCCAGCATGGGTGGAGGCACTGAAGCTTTCTTT | CASMGGGTEAFF | TRBV6-5 | NA | NA | TRBJ1-1
TGCAGCGCCCTGGACAGCCGGAGAAAGCAGTACTTC | CSALDSRRKQYF | TRBV29-1 | NA | NA | TRBJ2-7
TGTGCCAGTAGTATGACCGGGGGGCGCTGGAATACGCAGTATTTT | CASSMTGGRWNTQYF | TRBV19 | NA | once | TRBJ2-3
TGTGCCAGCAGCCCTTCTAGCGGGGCGCAAGAGACCCAGTACTTC | CASSPSSGAQETQYF | TRBV7-6 | TRBD2 | NA | TRBJ2-5